What follows are 9 T cell receptor beta chains derived from one specimen sequenced in a study of PD-1 blockade in classical Hodgkin lymphoma. Produced via immunoSEQ multiplex PCR; TCRdb's table is partial and in-frame only. This table has approximately 19,000 clones, around three quarters appearing once. The time point is: cycle 4 day 1 (C4D1), after 6 weeks of nivolumab. Every patient experienced relapse after autologous stem cell transplantation, and brentuximab vedotin exposure varied. The sample consisted of peripheral blood mononuclear cells (PBMCs), taken before the fourth cycle of nivolumab. The source of these receptors is a human donor with classical Hodgkin lymphoma.

This rearrangement joins TRBV6-6 to TRBJ1-6; D call uncertain. Per germline, CDR1 MNHNY and CDR2 SVGAGI (reference sequence). Trimming stripped 5 bases from V and 7 bases from J, with 6 bases between. The CDR3 consists of 12 residues. For the CDR3, the DNA is TGTGCCAGCAGTCTACCGAATTCACCCCTCCACTTT. It specifies CASSLPNSPLHF.

The chain has TRBV21-1 and TRBJ2-5; whether TRBD1, the table's D call, matches the DNA was not checked. TRBV21-1 is a known pseudogene. The CDR3 has 14 residues. CDR3 coding DNA: TGTGCCAGCAGCATAACAGGGATGGAAGAGACCCAGTACTTC. Protein product: CASSITGMEETQYF.

The CDR3 region is CASSVSRGDTGELFF. The CDR3 nucleotides are TGTGCCAGCAGCGTGTCCAGGGGTGACACCGGGGAGCTGTTTTTT. This chain connects TRBV9 to TRBJ2-2, with D possibly matching TRBD1 (6 bases). Germline CDR1 reads SGDLS; CDR2 reads YYNGEE. Trimming removed 2 bases at V and 3 bases at J, with 11 bases between. The CDR3 has 15 amino acids. Drawing the rest from reference TRBV9 and TRBJ2-2, the complete variable domain is DSGVTQTPKHLITATGQRVTLRCSPRSGDLSVYWYQQSLDQGLQFLIQYYNGEERAKGNILERFSAQQFPDLHSELNLSSLELGDSALYFCASSVSRGDTGELFFGEGSRLTVL.

The V and J genes are TRBV9 and TRBJ2-1, with TRBD2 matching 10 bases. Germline loops: CDR1 SGDLS, CDR2 YYNGEE. The junction had 4 bases not matched to a gene; V was cut back by 4 bases and J by 3 bases. The CDR3 is made up of 15 amino acids. The CDR3 is CASSSSGGYYNEQFF. For the CDR3, the DNA is TGTGCCAGCAGCAGTAGCGGGGGGTACTACAATGAGCAGTTCTTC.

This clone has a single count. The chain links TRBV18 to TRBJ2-7; no definite D call. The CDR3 totals 15 residues. Between the trimmed V and J ends, which lost 6 bases and 2 bases, there was a span of 17 bases. Germline V gene data show CDR1 as KGHSH and CDR2 as LQKENI. CDR3 DNA sequence: TGTGCCAGCTCCACGAGCGCGGCTGGTGCCTACGAGCAGTACTTC. Its translation is CASSTSAAGAYEQYF. The whole variable domain, filled in from reference TRBV18 and TRBJ2-7, reads NAGVMQNPRHLVRRRGQEARLRCSPMKGHSHVYWYRQLPEEGLKFMVYLQKENIIDESGMPKERFSAEFPKEGPSILRIQQVVRGDSAAYFCASSTSAAGAYEQYFGPGTRLTVT.

V usage is TRBV10-1 and J usage is TRBJ2-2; D unclear. In germline, CDR1 is WNHNN, CDR2 SYGVQD (reference sequence). The CDR3 is 12 residues long. The V end was cut by 5 bases, the J end by 7 bases, with 8 bases between. The CDR3 loop reads CASSMGGGELFF. Written as DNA, the CDR3 is TGCGCCAGCAGTATGGGCGGCGGGGAGCTGTTTTTT.

This clone counts as medium-sized. The V call is TRBV7-8, the J call TRBJ2-7; TRBD2 agrees at 9 bases. The CDR3 covers 17 residues. After removal of 4 bases from V and 5 bases from J, the junction contained 15 bases not matched to a gene. Germline lookup yields CDR1 SGHVS and CDR2 FQNEAQ. The CDR3 nucleotides read TGTGCCAGCAGCTCCTTGACAACCGGGACTAGCTACCACGAGCAGTACTTC. Translating gives CASSSLTTGTSYHEQYF.

The rearrangement joins TRBV19 to TRBJ2-2, with 8 bases lining up with TRBD2. Trimming at V came to 3 bases and at J to 6 bases, leaving 3 bases not matched to a gene. CDR3 size: 14 residues. Germline assignment: CDR1 LNHDA and CDR2 SQIVND (reference sequence). The CDR3, as DNA: TGTGCCAGTAGTATTGCGGGGGGCCCCGGGGAGCTGTTTTTT. Translation gives CASSIAGGPGELFF.

V and J are TRBV7-2 and TRBJ2-3; 15 bases are shared with TRBD2. CDR3 length equals 16 residues. V was pared by 7 bases and J by 5 bases, with 7 bases of the junction left unmatched. Per the germline V gene, CDR1 is SGHTA and CDR2 is FQGNSA. The CDR3 here is CASTLPGLAGGDTQYF. The CDR3 coding sequence is TGTGCCAGCACCCTCCCGGGACTAGCGGGAGGAGATACGCAGTATTTT.